The source of this T cell receptor beta chain is a study of OX40 agonist ivuxolimab in advanced cancers. TCRdb's copy holds only in-frame clones and misses some; the assay was immunoSEQ multiplex PCR. The sample has tens of thousands of clones; roughly nine tenths are singletons. The trim removed 4 bases at V and 5 bases at J, leaving 5 bases unmatched. This CDR3 comprises 14 residues. Germline V gene data show CDR1 as SGDLS and CDR2 as YYNGEE. The genes are TRBV9 and TRBJ2-1, with 8 bases identical to TRBD1. The clonotype originates from an adult with an advanced solid tumor such as melanoma, head and neck, liver or kidney cancer. The sequenced sample was CD4+ or CD8+ T cells sorted from blood, obtained in a trial of the OX40 agonist ivuxolimab. CDR3 sequence (DNA): TGTGCCAGCAGCCCCGGACAGGGAGACAATGAGCAGTTCTTC. Translating it yields CASSPGQGDNEQFF.